This T cell receptor beta chain was profiled in a study of blood T cell repertoires in COVID-19. Turning to the study itself: Acute-phase and convalescent COVID-19 samples originated in the United States, Italy and Spain.

CDR3 length: 16 amino acids. The V and J ends lost 6 bases and 10 bases respectively, with 22 bases between them. The germline V gene encodes CDR1 LNHDA and CDR2 SQIVND (reference sequence). Clones were sequenced by immunoSEQ multiplex PCR, and TCRdb holds only the in-frame ones, with some missing. In the table there are more than 200,000 clones, 70% to 85% of which are singletons. The participants were between about 18 and 90 years old and came from some 23 US areas. Participant-given clinical history determined each cohort assignment. Sample: PBMCs or T cells enriched from blood (not recorded which). The chain combines TRBV19 with TRBJ1-6, with a weak D call TRBD1 (6 bases). This TCR came from a man between 60 and 70 years old who had recovered from COVID-19. The CDR3 DNA sequence: TGTGCCAGTAGATTCGCATCGGGGGGCCCCGGATCACCCCTCCACTTT. Protein: CASRFASGGPGSPLHF.